This T cell receptor (beta chain) was captured in a study of beta chain features in type 1 diabetes. Study-level results: Cells with high TCR expression could be over-represented when cDNA is sequenced. TCRB CDR3s were moderately but significantly shorter in Type 1 diabetes patients in all four CD4+ subsets.

For this clone: What it binds is not known.

Expressed TCRB transcripts were sequenced because the entire RNA isolate underwent reverse transcription. Using immunoSEQ multiplex PCR, the repertoire was profiled, and TCRdb retains in-frame clones only, with some absent. The table has under 400,000 clones, about 12% seen once. With V trimmed by 2 bases and J by 1 base, 6 bases remained unmatched. This CDR3 contains 16 residues. Germline V lookup: CDR1 SGHNT, CDR2 YYREEE (reference sequence). The rearrangement uses TRBV5-4 and TRBJ2-4; 7 nucleotides match TRBD2. Specimen: naive CD4+ T cells from blood. This sequence originates from a woman aged 18-29 years with type 1 diabetes. The chain's CDR3 is CASSFGLGGAKNIQYF. CDR3 DNA: TGTGCCAGCAGCTTCGGTTTGGGGGGGGCCAAAAACATTCAGTACTTC.